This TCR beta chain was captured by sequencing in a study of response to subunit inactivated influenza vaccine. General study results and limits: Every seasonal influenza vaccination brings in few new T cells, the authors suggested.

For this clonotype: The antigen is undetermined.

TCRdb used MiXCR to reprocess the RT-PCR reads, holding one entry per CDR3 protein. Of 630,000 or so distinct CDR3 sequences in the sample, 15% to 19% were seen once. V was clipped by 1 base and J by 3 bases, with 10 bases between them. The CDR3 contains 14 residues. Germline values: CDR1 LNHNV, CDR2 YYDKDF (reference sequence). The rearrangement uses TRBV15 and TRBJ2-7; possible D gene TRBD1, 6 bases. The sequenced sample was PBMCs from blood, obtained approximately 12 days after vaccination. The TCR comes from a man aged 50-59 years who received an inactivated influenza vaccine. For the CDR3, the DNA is TGTGCCACCAGCAGAGCCGGACAGTTCTACGAGCAGTACTTC. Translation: CATSRAGQFYEQYF.